This TCR beta chain was identified during a study of T-cell memory formation after mild COVID-19. This clonotype was picked up a small number of times. TCRdb re-analysed the 5' RACE reads in MiXCR, keeping a single row per CDR3 protein. This sample has a few hundred thousand distinct CDR3 sequences, with nearly 25% found just once. Germline-derived CDR1 and CDR2 are SQVTM and ANQGSEA. With 3 bases removed from V and 5 bases from J, the gap between germline ends came to 10 bases. The CDR3 contains 12 residues. Sequencing was carried out using PBMCs or a T cell subset sorted from them (not recorded which). The chain carries TRBV29-1 and TRBJ1-1, with D hard to call. This TCR was sampled from an adult woman who had mild COVID-19 (a few samples of this study predate the infection). Cell type and time point are not known. The CDR3 coding sequence is TGCAGCGTTGACTCACGGAGAACTGAAGCTTTCTTT. Residues: CSVDSRRTEAFF.